These 5 T cell receptor beta chains came from one sample sequenced in a study of post-analysis software for immune sequencing data. The study, taken as a whole, reports: Higher frequency in patients than in controls was seen for a handful of TRBV segments, with TRBV5-6, TRBV5-1 and TRBV20-1 among them.

Incorporated into the TCR beta cDNA libraries were unique molecular identifiers, which served to reduce PCR and sequencing biases. TCRdb recomputed calls from the PCR reads with MiXCR, one row per CDR3 protein. The table lists hundreds of thousands of distinct CDR3 sequences, 55% to 70% of them singletons. The antigens of these receptors remain unknown. Sequenced: blood. These receptors all come from a girl aged 2 to 9 with multiple sclerosis.

The count of this clonotype is one. The chain employs TRBV7-8 and TRBJ2-1; 9 bases fit TRBD1. The CDR3 totals 16 residues. The trim removed 4 bases at V and 7 bases at J, leaving 11 bases unmatched. CDR1 and CDR2 (germline): SGHVS, FQNEAQ. CDR3 residues: CASSSRTGGAGNEQFF. CDR3 nucleotides: TGTGCCAGCAGCTCGAGAACAGGGGGCGCGGGTAATGAGCAGTTCTTC.

The rearrangement joins TRBV3-1 to TRBJ2-1; 8 bases agree with TRBD2. Germline CDR1 reads LGHDT; CDR2 reads YNNKEL (reference sequence). Unmatched junction bases numbered 3, after V lost 0 bases and J lost 8 bases. The CDR3 is 14 residues long. The CDR3 nucleotides read TGTGCCAGCAGCCAAGAAGTAGCGGGGCATGAGCAGTTCTTC. Its translation: CASSQEVAGHEQFF.

This clonotype was detected only a few times. V usage is TRBV5-1 and J usage is TRBJ1-2; TRBD1 might be the D (5 bases). The V end lost 2 bases, the J end lost 3 bases, and 14 bases lay between the germline ends. The germline V gene encodes CDR1 SGHRS and CDR2 YFSETQ. The CDR3 consists of 15 residues. The CDR3 reads CASSFFGARDYGYTF. The CDR3 DNA follows: TGCGCCAGCAGCTTTTTTGGGGCGCGGGACTATGGCTACACCTTC.

This chain joins TRBV29-1 and TRBJ1-1; D gene unclear. Germline V CDR1 and CDR2: SQVTM, ANQGSEA. The CDR3 is 12 residues long. The CDR3 sequence: CTGTYSNTEAFF. The CDR3 DNA is TGCACCGGCACTTACAGTAACACTGAAGCTTTCTTT.

The gene calls are TRBV7-2 and TRBJ2-3; D remains ambiguous. The CDR3 spans 16 residues. Germline CDR1 is SGHTA and CDR2 is FQGNSA. V lost 5 bases, J lost 1 base, and 16 bases lay in between. The DNA of the CDR3 is TGTGCCAGCAGCCCCCCCGGGTTTGAACGCACAGATACGCAGTATTTT. It translates to CASSPPGFERTDTQYF.